This T cell receptor beta chain was documented in a study of prognosis after radiotherapy for stage I lung cancer. For the study at large: In this cohort, every patient with non-small cell lung cancer was regarded as medically inoperable. Radiotherapy took the form of SBRT (3 to 5 fractions) with a biologically effective dose of at least 100 Gy. Tumors proved to be squamous cell carcinoma in 6 to 8 patients and represented adenocarcinoma in fewer than 15. Regarding the study as a whole: Reportedly, patients with and without metastases differed in TRBV and TRBJ gene usage.

Amplicons of TCR beta CDR3 were generated from genomic DNA by two-round multiplex PCR. Amplification during the initial PCR round employed primers specific to each TRBV and TRBJ gene. TCRdb recomputed calls from the multiplex PCR reads with MiXCR, one row per CDR3 protein. The profile shows fewer than 15,000 distinct CDR3 sequences, about 50% of them singletons. Concerning this clonotype itself: Its antigen is currently unknown.

Trimming pared 6 bases from V and 13 bases from J, leaving 13 bases between. The CDR3 loop spans 11 amino acids. The germline CDR1 and CDR2 sequences are SNHLY and FYNNEI. The V and J genes are TRBV2 and TRBJ2-1; a possible D gene is TRBD1 (6 bases). The sequencing used PBMCs, collected before or after stereotactic body radiation therapy (not recorded which). The receptor's source is a donor over 45 with non-small cell lung cancer. CDR3 bases: TGTGCCAGCAGCGCTGACAGGTATCAGTTCTTC. Its protein is CASSADRYQFF.